This record covers a single TCR beta chain. Cohort 3 recovery required two negative PCRs, clearance, or symptom resolution. The data derive from a study of blood T cell repertoires in COVID-19. Deletions cut 0 bases from V and 0 bases from J, with 10 bases between. CDR1 is SGHKS, CDR2 YYEKEE, per germline (reference sequence). CDR3 length equals 16 residues. Sequencing was performed with immunoSEQ multiplex PCR; in TCRdb, only in-frame clones are kept and a portion is missing. The data show some 200,000 clones, approximately 78% seen once. Sequencing used PBMCs or T cells enriched from blood (not recorded which). The rearrangement joins TRBV5-5 to TRBJ2-4; unclear D gene. This TCR was recovered from a man in his forties who had recovered from COVID-19. CDR3 sequence: CASSLGSQLAKNIQYF. The DNA for the CDR3 is TGTGCCAGCAGCTTGGGTTCTCAACTAGCCAAAAACATTCAGTACTTC.